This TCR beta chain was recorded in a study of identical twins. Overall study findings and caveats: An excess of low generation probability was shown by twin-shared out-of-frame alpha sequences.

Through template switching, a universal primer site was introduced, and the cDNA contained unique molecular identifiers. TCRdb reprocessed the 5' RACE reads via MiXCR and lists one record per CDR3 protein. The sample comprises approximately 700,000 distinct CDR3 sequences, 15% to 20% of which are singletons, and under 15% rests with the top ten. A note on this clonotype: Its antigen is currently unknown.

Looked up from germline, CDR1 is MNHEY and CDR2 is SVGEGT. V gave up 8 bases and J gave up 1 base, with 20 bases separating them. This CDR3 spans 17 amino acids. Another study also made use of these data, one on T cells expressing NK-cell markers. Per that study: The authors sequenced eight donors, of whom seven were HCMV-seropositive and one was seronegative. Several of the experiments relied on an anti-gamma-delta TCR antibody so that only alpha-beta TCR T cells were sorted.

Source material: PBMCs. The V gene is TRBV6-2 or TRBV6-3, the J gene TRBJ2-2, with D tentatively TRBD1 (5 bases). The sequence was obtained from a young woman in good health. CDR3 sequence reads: CASVAGKILQNTGELFF. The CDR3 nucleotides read TGTGCCAGCGTTGCAGGGAAAATCCTGCAGAACACCGGGGAGCTGTTTTTT.